Listed below are T cell receptor beta chains from one sample, sequenced in a study of T cell responses to AZD1222 COVID-19 vaccine. The assay was immunoSEQ multiplex PCR, and TCRdb's table has in-frame clones only and misses some. Of roughly 99,000 clones listed, 70% to 90% are singletons. Sequenced here: peripheral blood, sampled on day 0 of AZD1222 vaccination. The receptor set was obtained from an adult in good health. CDR3s include the opening cysteine and the closing phenylalanine or tryptophan. D genes are given only for firm matches. Some rows mark clone size as missing; the rest say once, few, many or name a class of expanded clone.

NA	TRBV19	NA	11	TRBJ2-5	CASSRGETQYF	TGTGCCAGTAGTAGGGGAGAGACCCAGTACTTC
NA	TRBV7-3	NA	14	TRBJ1-6	CASSAGANNSPLHF	TGTGCCAGCAGCGCAGGGGCAAATAATTCACCCCTCCACTTT
TRBD1	TRBV11-2	NA	15	TRBJ1-2	CASSFSRGTYYGYTF	TGTGCCAGCAGCTTCAGCAGGGGGACTTACTATGGCTACACCTTC
TRBD1	TRBV30	NA	15	TRBJ2-7	CAWTLRGKTLYEQYF	TGTGCCTGGACCCTCAGGGGGAAAACGTTGTACGAGCAGTACTTC
NA	TRBV27	NA	12	TRBJ1-5	CASSLLGQPQHF	TGTGCCAGCAGTTTATTGGGGCAGCCCCAGCATTTT
NA	TRBV6-5	NA	15	TRBJ2-3	CASSSEFTSTDTQYF	TGTGCCAGCAGTTCCGAATTTACTAGCACAGATACGCAGTATTTT
NA	TRBV18	NA	13	TRBJ1-5	CASSPTADQPQHF	TGTGCCAGCTCACCGACGGCTGATCAGCCCCAGCATTTT
NA	TRBV28	NA	11	TRBJ2-1	CASNGWNEQFF	TGTGCCAGCAACGGGTGGAATGAGCAGTTCTTC
NA	TRBV7-2	NA	13	TRBJ2-1	CASSLEVHNEQFF	TGTGCCAGCAGCTTAGAGGTGCACAATGAGCAGTTCTTC
NA	TRBV5-1	NA	14	TRBJ1-5	CASSPGTEDQPQHF	TGCGCCAGCAGCCCAGGGACGGAGGATCAGCCCCAGCATTTT
TRBD2	TRBV18	NA	17	TRBJ2-3	CASSPRGLAGGSDTQYF	TGTGCCAGCTCACCGAGGGGACTAGCGGGAGGTTCAGATACGCAGTATTTT
TRBD2	TRBV2	NA	14	TRBJ2-1	CASMGTSSYNEQFF	TGTGCCAGCATGGGGACTAGCTCCTACAATGAGCAGTTCTTC
NA	TRBV28	NA	11	TRBJ1-1	CASRVNTEAFF	TGTGCCAGCAGGGTTAACACTGAAGCTTTCTTT
NA	TRBV27	NA	14	TRBJ2-3	CASSFLSGPDTQYF	TGTGCCAGCAGTTTTTTAAGCGGCCCAGATACGCAGTATTTT
NA	TRBV6-4	NA	15	TRBJ2-3	CASSSGGATTDTQYF	TGTGCCAGCAGTTCAGGGGGGGCCACCACAGATACGCAGTATTTT
NA	TRBV12-3/TRBV12-4	NA	12	TRBJ1-5	CASSLLNQPQHF	TGTGCCAGCAGCTTGTTAAATCAGCCCCAGCATTTT
TRBD1	TRBV18	NA	13	TRBJ2-7	CASSPGTGGEQYF	TGTGCCAGCTCGCCCGGGACAGGGGGCGAGCAGTACTTC
NA	TRBV20-1	NA	11	TRBJ2-7	CSAPTPYEQYF	TGCAGTGCTCCGACCCCTTACGAGCAGTACTTC
TRBD1	TRBV19	NA	14	TRBJ1-3	CASRPDRGLNTIYF	TGTGCCAGTAGACCAGACAGGGGGCTCAACACCATATATTTT
NA	TRBV28	NA	15	TRBJ2-1	CASKVTNPSYNEQFF	TGTGCCAGCAAGGTGACTAACCCCTCCTACAATGAGCAGTTCTTC
NA	TRBV3-1/TRBV3-2	NA	21	TRBJ1-2	CASSQVRKMLGGGGYLYGYTF	TGTGCCAGCAGCCAAGTACGAAAAATGTTGGGCGGGGGAGGATATTTGTATGGCTACACCTTC
NA	TRBV7-3	few	14	TRBJ1-2	CASSLAGSIYGYTF	TGTGCCAGCAGCTTAGCAGGATCGATTTATGGCTACACCTTC
TRBD2	TRBV7-6	NA	15	TRBJ2-5	CASSSVGGRGETQYF	TGTGCCAGCAGCTCCGTGGGCGGGAGAGGCGAGACCCAGTACTTC
NA	TRBV12-5	NA	15	TRBJ2-5	CASGLPRGPQETQYF	TGTGCTAGTGGTTTGCCGAGGGGACCCCAAGAGACCCAGTACTTC
NA	TRBV24-1	NA	13	TRBJ2-7	CATSDPPYYEQYF	TGTGCCACCAGTGATCCCCCTTACTACGAGCAGTACTTC
NA	TRBV12-5	NA	12	TRBJ1-1	CASGLPPSRAFF	TGTGCTAGTGGTTTGCCCCCCTCGCGGGCTTTCTTT
TRBD2	TRBV5-1	NA	15	TRBJ2-7	CASSLAGVAPYEQYF	TGCGCCAGCAGCTTAGCGGGAGTTGCCCCCTACGAGCAGTACTTC
TRBD2	TRBV24-1	once	16	TRBJ2-2	CATSDLGTSSTGELFF	TGTGCCACCAGTGATTTGGGGACTAGCTCCACCGGGGAGCTGTTTTTT
TRBD1	TRBV28	NA	18	TRBJ2-5	CASSLKGKGQGGLETQYF	TGTGCCAGCAGTTTAAAGGGTAAGGGACAGGGTGGGTTGGAGACCCAGTACTTC
NA	TRBV18	once	13	TRBJ2-7	CASSLGTGYEQYF	TGTGCCAGCTCACTTGGGACCGGCTACGAGCAGTACTTC
TRBD2	TRBV15	NA	15	TRBJ2-1	CATSRDREGFSEQFF	TGTGCCACCAGCAGAGACCGGGAGGGGTTTAGTGAGCAGTTCTTC
NA	TRBV28	NA	17	TRBJ2-4	CASSLSGGEFGKNIQYF	TGTGCCAGCAGTTTATCAGGGGGGGAGTTCGGCAAAAACATTCAGTACTTC
NA	TRBV27	few	20	TRBJ2-1	CASSFGLTEPTHRVPNEQFF	TGTGCCAGCAGTTTTGGGCTAACCGAACCTACTCACAGGGTCCCCAATGAGCAGTTCTTC
TRBD1	TRBV7-2	NA	15	TRBJ1-2	CASSPRQGAMGGYTF	TGTGCCAGCAGCCCCCGACAGGGAGCTATGGGTGGCTACACCTTC
NA	TRBV30	NA	14	TRBJ2-2	CAWSAGINTGELFF	TGTGCCTGGTCCGCCGGGATTAACACCGGGGAGCTGTTTTTT
NA	TRBV9	NA	15	TRBJ2-1	CASSVAHPTSNEQFF	TGTGCCAGCAGCGTAGCTCACCCTACCTCCAATGAGCAGTTCTTC
NA	TRBV3-1/TRBV3-2	NA	15	TRBJ2-1	CASSQDPRYGNEQFF	TGTGCCAGCAGCCAAGATCCCCGCTACGGCAATGAGCAGTTCTTC
NA	TRBV30	NA	13	TRBJ1-1	CAWSDGGGTEAFF	TGTGCCTGGAGTGACGGGGGGGGAACTGAAGCTTTCTTT
NA	TRBV28	once	15	TRBJ2-7	CASSLGGAQTHEQYF	TGTGCCAGCAGCCTGGGGGGGGCGCAGACCCACGAGCAGTACTTC
TRBD1	TRBV24-1	NA	13	TRBJ1-2	CATSLRTGSSYTF	TGTGCCACCAGTCTAAGGACAGGGTCGAGCTACACCTTC
TRBD1	TRBV7-9	NA	16	TRBJ1-1	CASRGQEAGLNTEAFF	TGTGCCAGCAGGGGACAGGAAGCGGGACTCAACACTGAAGCTTTCTTT